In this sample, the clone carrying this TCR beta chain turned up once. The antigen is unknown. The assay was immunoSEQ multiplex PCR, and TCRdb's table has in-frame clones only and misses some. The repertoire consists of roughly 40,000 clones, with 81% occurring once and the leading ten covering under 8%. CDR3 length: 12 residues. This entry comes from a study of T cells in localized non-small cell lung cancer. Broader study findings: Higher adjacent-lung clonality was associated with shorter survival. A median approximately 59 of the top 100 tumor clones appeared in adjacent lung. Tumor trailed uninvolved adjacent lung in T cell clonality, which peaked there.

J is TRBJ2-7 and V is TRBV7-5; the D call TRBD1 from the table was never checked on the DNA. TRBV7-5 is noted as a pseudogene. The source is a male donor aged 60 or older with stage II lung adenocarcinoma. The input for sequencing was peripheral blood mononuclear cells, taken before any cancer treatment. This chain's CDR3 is CVRSPRAYEQYF. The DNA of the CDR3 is TGTGTCAGAAGCCCCAGGGCCTACGAGCAGTACTTC.